What follows describes a single T cell receptor beta chain. Its matching antigen is unknown. The data stem from a study of T cell responses to AZD1222 COVID-19 vaccine. For the study at large: It was second doses at about 4 or about 12 weeks that were pooled.

This CDR3 is 13 amino acids long. V was pared by 6 bases and J by 6 bases, with 12 bases between. The germline gives CDR1 SNHLY, CDR2 FYNNEI. Study-level results: Spike regions recognized by vaccine-associated CD4 TCRs spanned the protein, led by 160-218 and 743-854. Within unmutated variant regions lay the reported targets of nearly half of spike-specific TCRs.

Data came from immunoSEQ multiplex PCR; TCRdb stores just in-frame clones and leaves some out. The sample holds some 120,000 clones, around nine tenths seen once. The sequence came from an adult in good health. The V and J genes are TRBV2 and TRBJ1-5, with D possibly TRBD1 on 6 matching bases. The material sequenced was peripheral blood, taken on day 0 of AZD1222 vaccination. This CDR3 reads CASRQGGGQPQHF. CDR3 in DNA: TGTGCCAGCAGGCAGGGAGGGGGTCAGCCCCAGCATTTT.